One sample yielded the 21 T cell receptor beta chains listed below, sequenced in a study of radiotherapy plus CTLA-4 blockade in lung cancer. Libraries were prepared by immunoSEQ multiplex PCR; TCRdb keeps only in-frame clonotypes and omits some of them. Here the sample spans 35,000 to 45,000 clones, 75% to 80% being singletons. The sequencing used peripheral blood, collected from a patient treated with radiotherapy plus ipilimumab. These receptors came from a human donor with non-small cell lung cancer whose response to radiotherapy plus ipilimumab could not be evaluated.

The DNA for the CDR3 is TGCAGCGTTGAAGTAGGGGGCAGGACGAACACCGGGGAGCTGTTTTTT. Its translation: CSVEVGGRTNTGELFF. The chain joins TRBV29-1 to TRBJ2-2, with TRBD1 matching over 7 bases. The CDR3 is made up of 16 amino acids. J was trimmed by 0 bases and V by 1 base; bases with no gene match: 5. CDR1 is SQVTM, CDR2 ANQGSEA, per germline.

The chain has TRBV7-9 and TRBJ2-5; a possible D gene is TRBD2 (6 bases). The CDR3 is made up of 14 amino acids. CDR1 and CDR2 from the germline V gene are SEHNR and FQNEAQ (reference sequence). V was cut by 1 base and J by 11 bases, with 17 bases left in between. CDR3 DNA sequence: TGTGCCAGCAGCTTAGGGGATGGGGTACGGGAGCAGTACTTC. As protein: CASSLGDGVREQYF.

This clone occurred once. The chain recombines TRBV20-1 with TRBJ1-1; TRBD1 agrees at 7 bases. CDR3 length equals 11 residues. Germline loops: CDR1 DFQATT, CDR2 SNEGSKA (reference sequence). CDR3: CSKGAGTEAFF. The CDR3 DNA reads TGCAGCAAGGGGGCCGGCACTGAAGCTTTCTTT.

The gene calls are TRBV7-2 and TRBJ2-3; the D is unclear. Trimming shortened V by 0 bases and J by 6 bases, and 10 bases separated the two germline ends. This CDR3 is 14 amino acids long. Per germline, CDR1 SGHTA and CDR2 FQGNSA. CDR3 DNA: TGTGCCAGCAGCTTAGCCGGCCCCGGGGATACGCAGTATTTT. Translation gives CASSLAGPGDTQYF.

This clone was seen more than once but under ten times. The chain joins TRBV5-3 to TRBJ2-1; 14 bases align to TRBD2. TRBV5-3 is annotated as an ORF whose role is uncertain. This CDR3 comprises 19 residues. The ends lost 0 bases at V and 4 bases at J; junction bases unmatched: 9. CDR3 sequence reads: CARSLAGLAGEEDYNEQFF. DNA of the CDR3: TGTGCCAGAAGCTTGGCGGGACTAGCGGGAGAAGAGGATTACAATGAGCAGTTCTTC.

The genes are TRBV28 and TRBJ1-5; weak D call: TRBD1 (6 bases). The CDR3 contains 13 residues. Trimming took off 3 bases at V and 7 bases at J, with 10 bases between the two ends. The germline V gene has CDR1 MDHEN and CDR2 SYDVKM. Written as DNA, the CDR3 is TGTGCCAGCAGTTTGATACAGGGCCAGCCCCAGCATTTT. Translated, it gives CASSLIQGQPQHF.

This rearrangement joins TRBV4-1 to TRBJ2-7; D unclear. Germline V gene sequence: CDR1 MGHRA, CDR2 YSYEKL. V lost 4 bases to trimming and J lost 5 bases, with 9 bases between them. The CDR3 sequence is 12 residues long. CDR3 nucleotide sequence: TGCGCCAGCAGCCCTAGTCAGAACGAGCAGTACTTC. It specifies CASSPSQNEQYF.

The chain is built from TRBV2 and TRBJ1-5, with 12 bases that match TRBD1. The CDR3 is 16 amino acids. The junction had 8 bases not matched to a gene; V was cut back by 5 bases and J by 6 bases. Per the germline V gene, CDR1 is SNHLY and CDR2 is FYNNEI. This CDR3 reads CASSLLGTGGGQPQHF. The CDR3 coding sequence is TGTGCCAGCAGTCTCCTAGGGACAGGGGGCGGTCAGCCCCAGCATTTT.

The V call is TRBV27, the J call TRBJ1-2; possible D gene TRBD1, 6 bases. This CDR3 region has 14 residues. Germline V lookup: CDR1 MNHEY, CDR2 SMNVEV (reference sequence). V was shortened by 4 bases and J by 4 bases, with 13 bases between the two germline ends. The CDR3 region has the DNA TGTGCCAGCAGTTATACAGGGAGCGGCTATGGCTACACCTTC. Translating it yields CASSYTGSGYGYTF.

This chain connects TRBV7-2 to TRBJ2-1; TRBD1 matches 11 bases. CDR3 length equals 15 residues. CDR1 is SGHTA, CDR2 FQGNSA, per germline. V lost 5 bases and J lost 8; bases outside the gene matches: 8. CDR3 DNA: TGTGCCAGCAGCCCCGAGGACAGGGGGCTTTATGAGCAGTTCTTC. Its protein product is CASSPEDRGLYEQFF.

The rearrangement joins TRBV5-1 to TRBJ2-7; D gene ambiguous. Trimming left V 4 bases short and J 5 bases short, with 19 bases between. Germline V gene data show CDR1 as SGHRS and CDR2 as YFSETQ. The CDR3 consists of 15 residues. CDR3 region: CASSAVPTAWDEQYF. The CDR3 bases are TGCGCCAGCAGCGCCGTCCCGACTGCGTGGGACGAGCAGTACTTC.

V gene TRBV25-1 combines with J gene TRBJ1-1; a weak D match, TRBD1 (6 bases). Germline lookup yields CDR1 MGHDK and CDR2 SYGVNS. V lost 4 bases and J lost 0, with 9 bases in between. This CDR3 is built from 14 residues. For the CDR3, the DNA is TGTGCCAGCAGTGTCACAGGGATGAACACTGAAGCTTTCTTT. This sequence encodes CASSVTGMNTEAFF.

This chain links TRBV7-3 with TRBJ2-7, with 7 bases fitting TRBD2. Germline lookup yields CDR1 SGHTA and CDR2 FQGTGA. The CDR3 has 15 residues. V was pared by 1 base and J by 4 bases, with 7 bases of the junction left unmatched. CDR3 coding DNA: TGTGCCAGCAGCTTAATGGCGGGAGCCGGTTACGAGCAGTACTTC. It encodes CASSLMAGAGYEQYF.

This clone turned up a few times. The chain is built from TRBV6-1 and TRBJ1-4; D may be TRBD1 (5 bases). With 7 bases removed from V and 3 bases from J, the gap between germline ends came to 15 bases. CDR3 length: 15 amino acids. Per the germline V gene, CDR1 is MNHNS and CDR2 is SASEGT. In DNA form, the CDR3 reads TGTGCCAGCACTCTAGGAGGGGCGTCTAATGAAAAACTGTTTTTT. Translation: CASTLGGASNEKLFF.

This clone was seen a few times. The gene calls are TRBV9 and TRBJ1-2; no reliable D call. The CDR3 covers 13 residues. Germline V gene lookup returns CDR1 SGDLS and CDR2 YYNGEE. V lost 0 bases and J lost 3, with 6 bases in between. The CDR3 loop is CASSVELDYGYTF. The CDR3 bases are TGTGCCAGCAGCGTAGAACTGGACTATGGCTACACCTTC.

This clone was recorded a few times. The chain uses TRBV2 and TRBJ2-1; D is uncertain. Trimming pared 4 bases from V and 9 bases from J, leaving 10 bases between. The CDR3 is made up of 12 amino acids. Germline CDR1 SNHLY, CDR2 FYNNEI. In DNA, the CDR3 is TGTGCCAGCAGTGGGGCTCCCAGTGAGCAGTTCTTC. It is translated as CASSGAPSEQFF.

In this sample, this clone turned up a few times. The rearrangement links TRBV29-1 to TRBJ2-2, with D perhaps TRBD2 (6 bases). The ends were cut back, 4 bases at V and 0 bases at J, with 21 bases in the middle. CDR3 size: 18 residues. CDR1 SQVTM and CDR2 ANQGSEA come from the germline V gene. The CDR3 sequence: CSVALPDGRLANTGELFF. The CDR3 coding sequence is TGCAGCGTTGCCTTACCCGACGGGAGACTAGCGAACACCGGGGAGCTGTTTTTT.

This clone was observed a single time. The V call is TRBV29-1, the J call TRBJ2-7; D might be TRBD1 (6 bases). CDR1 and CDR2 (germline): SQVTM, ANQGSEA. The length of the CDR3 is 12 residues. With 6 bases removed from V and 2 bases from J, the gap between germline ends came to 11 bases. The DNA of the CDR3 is TGCAGCGTACAGGGACCCACCTACGAGCAGTACTTC. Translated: CSVQGPTYEQYF.

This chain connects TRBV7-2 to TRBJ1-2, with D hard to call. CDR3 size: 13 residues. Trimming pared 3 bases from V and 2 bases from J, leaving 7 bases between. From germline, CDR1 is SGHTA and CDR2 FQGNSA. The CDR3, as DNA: TGTGCCAGCAGCTTCTCTAGGAACTATGGCTACACCTTC. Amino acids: CASSFSRNYGYTF.

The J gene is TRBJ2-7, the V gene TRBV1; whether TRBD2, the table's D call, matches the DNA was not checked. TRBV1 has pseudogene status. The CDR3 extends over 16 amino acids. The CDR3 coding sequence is TGCACCAGCAGCCAAGATGTACTAGCGGGATCCCACGAGCAGTACTTC. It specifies CTSSQDVLAGSHEQYF.

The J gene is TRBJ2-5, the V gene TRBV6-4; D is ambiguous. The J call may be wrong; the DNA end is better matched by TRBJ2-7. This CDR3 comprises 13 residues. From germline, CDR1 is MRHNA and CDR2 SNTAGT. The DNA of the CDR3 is TGTGCCAGCAGTGACCTCCGGGTGTACGAGCAGTACTTC. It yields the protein CASSDLRVYEQYF.